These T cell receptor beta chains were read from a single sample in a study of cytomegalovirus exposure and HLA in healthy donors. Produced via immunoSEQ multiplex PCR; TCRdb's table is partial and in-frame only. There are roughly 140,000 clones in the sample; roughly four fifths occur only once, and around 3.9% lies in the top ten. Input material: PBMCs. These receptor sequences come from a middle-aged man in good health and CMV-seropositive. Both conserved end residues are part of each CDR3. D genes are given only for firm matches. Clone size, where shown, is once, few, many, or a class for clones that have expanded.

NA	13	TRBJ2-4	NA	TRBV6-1	CASSEDRGGIQYF	TGTGCCAGCAGTGAAGACAGGGGGGGCATTCAGTACTTC
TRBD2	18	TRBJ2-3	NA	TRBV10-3	CAIRPNMGLAGGTDTQYF	TGTGCCATCAGGCCTAACATGGGACTAGCGGGGGGAACAGATACGCAGTATTTT
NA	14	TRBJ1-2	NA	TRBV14	CASSQGRGNYGYTF	TGTGCCAGCAGCCAAGGCAGGGGTAACTATGGCTACACCTTC
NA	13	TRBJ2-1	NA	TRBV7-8	CASSLSGRGEQFF	TGTGCCAGCAGCCTTTCCGGTAGGGGTGAGCAGTTCTTC
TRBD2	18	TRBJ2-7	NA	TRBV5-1	CASSLEGLGAGRDYEQYF	TGCGCCAGCAGCTTGGAGGGCCTGGGAGCGGGAAGAGATTACGAGCAGTACTTC
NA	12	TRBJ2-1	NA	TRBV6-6	CASSYPTGEQFF	TGTGCCAGCAGTTACCCTACAGGGGAGCAGTTCTTC
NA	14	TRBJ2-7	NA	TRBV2	CASRTGASSYEQYF	TGTGCCAGCAGGACCGGAGCGAGCTCCTACGAGCAGTACTTC
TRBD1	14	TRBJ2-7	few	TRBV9	CASSHLDRADEQYF	TGTGCCAGCAGCCACCTGGACAGGGCGGACGAGCAGTACTTC
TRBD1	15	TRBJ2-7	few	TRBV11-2	CASDRGPVSTNEQYF	TGTGCCAGCGACAGGGGCCCCGTTTCGACCAACGAGCAGTACTTC
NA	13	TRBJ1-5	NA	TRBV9	CASSVDGSQPQHF	TGTGCCAGCAGCGTAGACGGGAGTCAGCCCCAGCATTTT
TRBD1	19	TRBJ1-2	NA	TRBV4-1	CASSQPTRGYRGLNYGYTF	TGCGCCAGCAGCCAACCAACGAGGGGTTACAGGGGCCTTAACTATGGCTACACCTTC
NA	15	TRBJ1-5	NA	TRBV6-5	CASSYSQGRNQPQHF	TGTGCCAGCAGTTACTCGCAGGGTCGCAATCAGCCCCAGCATTTT
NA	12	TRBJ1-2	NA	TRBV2	CASSESRVGYTF	TGTGCCAGCAGTGAAAGCCGCGTTGGCTACACCTTC
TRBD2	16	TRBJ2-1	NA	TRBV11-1	CASSLRITSGSNEQFF	TGTGCCAGCAGCTTAAGGATCACTAGCGGGAGTAATGAGCAGTTCTTC
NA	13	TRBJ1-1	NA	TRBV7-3	CANRPGGGTEAFF	TGTGCCAACCGGCCGGGTGGGGGGACTGAAGCTTTCTTT
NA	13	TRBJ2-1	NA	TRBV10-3	CAISDPVQNEQFF	TGTGCCATCAGTGATCCAGTGCAAAATGAGCAGTTCTTC
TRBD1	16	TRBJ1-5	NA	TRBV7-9	CASSLGTGGSNQPQHF	TGTGCCAGCAGCTTAGGGACAGGGGGCAGCAATCAGCCCCAGCATTTT
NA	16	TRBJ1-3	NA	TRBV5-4	CASSLDGGGTGNTIYF	TGTGCCAGCAGCTTGGATGGGGGAGGAACTGGAAACACCATATATTTT
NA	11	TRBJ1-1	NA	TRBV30	CAWSQMTEAFF	TGTGCCTGGAGCCAAATGACTGAAGCTTTCTTT
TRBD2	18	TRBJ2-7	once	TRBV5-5	CASSYPRAGGPNDYEQYF	TGTGCCAGCAGCTACCCTCGGGCGGGAGGGCCCAATGATTACGAGCAGTACTTC
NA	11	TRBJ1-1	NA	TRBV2	CARGGLSEAFF	TGTGCCAGGGGGGGTCTCTCTGAAGCTTTCTTT
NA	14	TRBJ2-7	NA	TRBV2	CASSDPSVRYEQYF	TGTGCCAGCAGTGATCCTAGCGTGCGGTACGAGCAGTACTTC